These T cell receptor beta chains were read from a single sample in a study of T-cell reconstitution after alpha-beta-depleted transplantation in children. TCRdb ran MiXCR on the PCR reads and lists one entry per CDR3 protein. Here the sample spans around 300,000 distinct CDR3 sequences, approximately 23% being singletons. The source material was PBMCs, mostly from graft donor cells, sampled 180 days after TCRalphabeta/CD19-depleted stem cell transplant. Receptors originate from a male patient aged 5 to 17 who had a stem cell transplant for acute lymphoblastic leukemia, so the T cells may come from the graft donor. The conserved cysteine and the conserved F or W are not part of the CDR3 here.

cdr3_aa: ASSIRLAGEENEQF
j_call: TRBJ2-1
v_call: TRBV19

cdr3_aa: ASSQGILAGGRNEQY
j_call: TRBJ2-7
v_call: TRBV4-1

cdr3_aa: ATRGDTNYGYT
j_call: TRBJ1-2
v_call: TRBV24-1

cdr3_aa: ASSLRQGKSQN
j_call: TRBJ2-7
v_call: TRBV11-1

cdr3_aa: ASTGTMEDTQY
j_call: TRBJ2-3
v_call: TRBV10-1

cdr3_aa: ASGSAGLQF
j_call: TRBJ2-1
v_call: TRBV27

cdr3_aa: ASSYSSEHEQY
j_call: TRBJ2-7
v_call: TRBV6-5

cdr3_aa: ASSREMNTEAF
j_call: TRBJ1-1
v_call: TRBV6-1

cdr3_aa: ASSLGRYTGVSYNEQF
j_call: TRBJ2-1
v_call: TRBV5-1

cdr3_aa: ASSEGREGGARSYGYT
j_call: TRBJ1-2
v_call: TRBV6-1

cdr3_aa: ASTIDRLHGYT
j_call: TRBJ1-2
v_call: TRBV7-9

cdr3_aa: SAREGRGGQETQY
j_call: TRBJ2-5
v_call: TRBV20-1

cdr3_aa: ASSLGTLYNEQF
j_call: TRBJ2-1
v_call: TRBV7-3

cdr3_aa: ASSLHSRYGYT
j_call: TRBJ1-2
v_call: TRBV28

cdr3_aa: SASREHEQY
j_call: TRBJ2-7
v_call: TRBV20-1

cdr3_aa: ASSFGLAGLSSYNEQF
j_call: TRBJ2-1
v_call: TRBV11-2

cdr3_aa: ASSHSLYQETQY
j_call: TRBJ2-5
v_call: TRBV18

cdr3_aa: ASSFRGGRTDTQY
j_call: TRBJ2-3
v_call: TRBV11-3

cdr3_aa: ASSGSTGSTIY
j_call: TRBJ1-3
v_call: TRBV6-1

cdr3_aa: ASSSPAGVGEQF
j_call: TRBJ2-1
v_call: TRBV7-6

cdr3_aa: SAPGQGPYEQY
j_call: TRBJ2-7
v_call: TRBV20-1

cdr3_aa: ASSPPGLGDYNEQF
j_call: TRBJ2-1
v_call: TRBV18

cdr3_aa: ASSETGPYEQY
j_call: TRBJ2-7
v_call: TRBV2

cdr3_aa: ASSLRSGGSYGDTQY
j_call: TRBJ2-3
v_call: TRBV5-1

cdr3_aa: ASTPTGNSYEQY
j_call: TRBJ2-7
v_call: TRBV7-2

cdr3_aa: ASSTTGSSYNSPLH
j_call: TRBJ1-6
v_call: TRBV28

cdr3_aa: ASSPGSVNEKLF
j_call: TRBJ1-4
v_call: TRBV5-1

cdr3_aa: ASSFEGYTEAF
j_call: TRBJ1-1
v_call: TRBV7-9

cdr3_aa: ASSFLTGTSGELF
j_call: TRBJ2-2
v_call: TRBV7-9

cdr3_aa: SARGTDRWRDEQF
j_call: TRBJ2-1
v_call: TRBV20-1

cdr3_aa: ASSQDVGSGYEQY
j_call: TRBJ2-7
v_call: TRBV4-1

cdr3_aa: ASSQGGTSGSKNEQF
j_call: TRBJ2-1
v_call: TRBV4-1

cdr3_aa: ASSPLAGGPIDTQY
j_call: TRBJ2-3
v_call: TRBV27

cdr3_aa: ASSEYPWEEQF
j_call: TRBJ2-1
v_call: TRBV25-1

cdr3_aa: SAKSSGFSYNEQF
j_call: TRBJ2-1
v_call: TRBV20-1

cdr3_aa: ASSRGQGGQPQH
j_call: TRBJ1-5
v_call: TRBV5-1

cdr3_aa: ASSRAVGTDTQY
j_call: TRBJ2-3
v_call: TRBV7-2

cdr3_aa: SARDGLLAGGTGRSAKNIQH
j_call: TRBJ2-4
v_call: TRBV20-1

cdr3_aa: ASSVGDPLEQY
j_call: TRBJ2-7
v_call: TRBV9

cdr3_aa: SVHRTGGALLVGNEQF
j_call: TRBJ2-1
v_call: TRBV29-1

cdr3_aa: ASSFHRVQGTDTQY
j_call: TRBJ2-3
v_call: TRBV7-4

cdr3_aa: ASSLVASGSLWVQKRSVDEQF
j_call: TRBJ2-1
v_call: TRBV11-3

cdr3_aa: SARVARRGNTIY
j_call: TRBJ1-3
v_call: TRBV20-1

cdr3_aa: ATSANTEAF
j_call: TRBJ1-1
v_call: TRBV15

cdr3_aa: ASSFGGTNYGYT
j_call: TRBJ1-2
v_call: TRBV12-3/TRBV12-4

cdr3_aa: ASSRATSGKGRGYNEQF
j_call: TRBJ2-1
v_call: TRBV11-1

cdr3_aa: ASSTRQGANTGELF
j_call: TRBJ2-2
v_call: TRBV4-1

cdr3_aa: SARGLAGGLTDTQY
j_call: TRBJ2-3
v_call: TRBV20-1

cdr3_aa: ASSLAGGTEETQY
j_call: TRBJ2-5
v_call: TRBV5-1

cdr3_aa: ASSLTGTGSGNTIY
j_call: TRBJ1-3
v_call: TRBV7-8

cdr3_aa: ASSLGASGSPTDTQY
j_call: TRBJ2-3
v_call: TRBV7-8

cdr3_aa: ASSQEGDKQY
j_call: TRBJ2-4
v_call: TRBV4-2

cdr3_aa: ASSLVALGELF
j_call: TRBJ2-2
v_call: TRBV7-3

cdr3_aa: ATSDAGRAPINEQF
j_call: TRBJ2-1
v_call: TRBV24-1

cdr3_aa: SATGTAKNIQY
j_call: TRBJ2-4
v_call: TRBV20-1

cdr3_aa: ATSRDGATYEQS
j_call: TRBJ2-7
v_call: TRBV15

cdr3_aa: ASRRLAGGRTDTQY
j_call: TRBJ2-3
v_call: TRBV5-1

cdr3_aa: SARRGAVNEQF
j_call: TRBJ2-1
v_call: TRBV20-1

cdr3_aa: ASRKLAGSDEQY
j_call: TRBJ2-7
v_call: TRBV12-3/TRBV12-4

cdr3_aa: ASSEYRLTSYNEQF
j_call: TRBJ2-1
v_call: TRBV25-1